Following are 31 T cell receptor beta chains from one sample sequenced in a study of blood T cell repertoires in COVID-19 (dated by TCRdb to 2018 to 2021). The library came from the immunoSEQ multiplex PCR assay. TCRdb took over this immuneACCESS table, retaining in-frame rearrangements with V and J assigned. Such tables are incomplete; in checked studies, under half of the missing clones stem from an unresolved V gene, and the remainder is unexplained. The sample data list roughly 380,000 clones, and roughly 90% of these were observed just once. In total, the top ten clones hold about 1.6% of the sample. Input material: peripheral blood. The receptors stem from a woman aged 40 to 49 with COVID-19, enrolled during active disease.

V usage is TRBV3-1 (or the pseudogene TRBV3-2) and J usage is TRBJ1-4; TRBD1 matches 8 bases. Germline CDR1 is LGHDT and CDR2 is YNNKEL (reference sequence). Trimming removed 4 bases from V and 8 bases from J; junction bases left unmatched: 9. The CDR3 is 15 residues long. The CDR3 DNA sequence: TGTGCCAGCAGCCGGAGGACAGGGCTGAGCGAAAAACTGTTTTTT. This translates into CASSRRTGLSEKLFF.

This CDR3 reads CASSPLAGGSTDTQYF. CDR3 bases: TGTGCCAGCTCACCACTTGCGGGGGGCAGCACAGATACGCAGTATTTT. J is TRBJ2-3 and V is TRBV18; the match to TRBD2 covers 8 bases. With 1 base clipped from V and 0 bases from J, the junction kept 3 bases outside the gene matches. In germline, CDR1 is KGHSH, CDR2 LQKENI. The CDR3 has 16 residues.

V and J are TRBV7-9 and TRBJ1-6; a weak D match, TRBD1 (6 bases). CDR1 and CDR2 (germline): SEHNR, FQNEAQ (reference sequence). The CDR3 has 15 amino acids. V was shortened by 6 bases and J by 7 bases, with 16 bases between the two germline ends. The CDR3 bases are TGTGCCAGCAGTCGCGCAGGGGAGGGGAATTCACCCCTCCACTTT. Translating gives CASSRAGEGNSPLHF.

The CDR3 sequence: CASREQGAINTEAFF. The CDR3 DNA reads as TGTGCCAGCAGAGAACAGGGGGCTATAAACACTGAAGCTTTCTTT. J is TRBJ1-1 and V is TRBV28; TRBD1 agrees at 9 bases. The CDR3 is 15 residues long. The ends lost 6 bases at V and 2 bases at J; junction bases unmatched: 7. Germline V CDR1 and CDR2: MDHEN, SYDVKM.

The chain employs TRBV18 and TRBJ1-4; the D gene is possibly TRBD1 (5 bases). V was cut by 2 bases and J by 4 bases, with 8 bases left in between. The CDR3 is 14 residues long. Per germline, CDR1 KGHSH and CDR2 LQKENI. CDR3 coding DNA: TGTGCCAGCTCACCAAGGGGTGGTAATGAAAAACTGTTTTTT. This sequence encodes CASSPRGGNEKLFF.

J is TRBJ1-2 and V is TRBV5-1; D is possibly TRBD1 (6 bases). The V end lost 4 bases, the J end lost 8 bases, and 24 bases lay between the germline ends. The CDR3 length is 16 residues. The germline gives CDR1 SGHRS, CDR2 YFSETQ. Here the CDR3 DNA reads TGCGCCAGCAGCCCAGAAGCTCGGGGGGGCAGTGCGGGCTACACCTTC. Its translation: CASSPEARGGSAGYTF.

The chain uses TRBV5-6 and TRBJ2-5; 7 bases fit TRBD2. This CDR3 has 15 residues. V shed 0 bases, J shed 1 base, and the junction held 3 bases outside the gene matches. Per the germline V gene, CDR1 is SGHDT and CDR2 is YYEEEE. CDR3 protein: CASSLVPGGQETQYF. The CDR3 nucleotides are TGTGCCAGCAGCTTGGTCCCGGGGGGCCAAGAGACCCAGTACTTC.

This clone was seen once. The CDR3, as DNA: TGCGCCAGCAGTCAATCACTCAGGGCTAACTATGGCTACACCTTC. Translation: CASSQSLRANYGYTF. The chain is built from TRBV23-1 and TRBJ1-2; weak D call: TRBD1 (5 bases). TRBV23-1 is sorted into the ORF group, with uncertain function. The CDR3 has 15 residues. Trimming took off 0 bases at V and 0 bases at J, with 8 bases between the two ends.

This clone was recorded once. V and J are TRBV2 and TRBJ1-3, with 7 positions matching TRBD1. The CDR3 totals 15 residues. The J segment lost 0 bases and the V segment lost 6 bases, leaving 5 bases of the junction unmatched. CDR1 SNHLY and CDR2 FYNNEI come from the germline V gene. This CDR3 reads CASSAQGGSGNTIYF. CDR3 DNA: TGTGCCAGCAGCGCCCAGGGGGGCTCTGGAAACACCATATATTTT.

J is TRBJ2-3 and V is TRBV7-2, with 14 bases that match TRBD2. Germline-derived CDR1 and CDR2 are SGHTA and FQGNSA. The V segment lost 5 bases and the J segment 0 bases; nucleotides outside the gene matches: 10. The CDR3 has 19 residues. The CDR3 reads CASSPPPGTSGRSTDTQYF. CDR3 sequence (DNA): TGTGCCAGCAGCCCCCCTCCCGGGACTAGCGGGAGAAGCACAGATACGCAGTATTTT. The whole variable domain, filled in from reference TRBV7-2 and TRBJ2-3, reads GAGVSQSPSNKVTEKGKDVELRCDPISGHTALYWYRQSLGQGLEFLIYFQGNSAPDKSGLPSDRFSAERTGGSVSTLTIQRTQQEDSAVYLCASSPPPGTSGRSTDTQYFGPGTRLTVL.

On this clone: An end of the junction differs from the germline gene, which may be a read error. The chain joins TRBV7-7 to TRBJ2-5, with 8 positions matching TRBD2. The CDR3 length is 17 residues. The germline V gene has CDR1 SSHAT and CDR2 FNYEAQ (reference sequence). DNA of the CDR3: TGTGCTAGCAGCTTACGTAGATCTAGCGGGCCCCAAGAGACCCAGTACTTC. This codes for CASSLRRSSGPQETQYF.

In the case of this clone: Other DNA sequences within the sample encode an identical CDR3. V usage is TRBV5-1 and J usage is TRBJ1-1, with D hard to call. The CDR3 is 14 amino acids. Trimming removed 3 bases at V and 0 bases at J, with 9 bases between. In germline, CDR1 is SGHRS, CDR2 YFSETQ. CDR3 sequence (DNA): TGCGCCAGCAGCTCGCGCGGCATGAACACTGAAGCTTTCTTT. Protein: CASSSRGMNTEAFF.

This chain uses TRBV7-2 with TRBJ2-3, with TRBD2 as a possible D gene (6 bases). Germline values: CDR1 SGHTA, CDR2 FQGNSA. The CDR3 has 17 amino acids. Trimming stripped 1 base from V and 3 bases from J, with 17 bases between. The CDR3 DNA sequence: TGTGCCAGCAGCTTAGAATGGAGGGTGTTTAGAACAGATACGCAGTATTTT. Translated, it gives CASSLEWRVFRTDTQYF.

The genes are TRBV5-1 and TRBJ1-4, with D unresolved. The CDR3 consists of 15 residues. The V end lost 2 bases, the J end lost 6 bases, and 14 bases lay between the germline ends. Per germline, CDR1 SGHRS and CDR2 YFSETQ. The DNA of the CDR3 is TGCGCCAGCAGCTTCGACGGGTCTATATATGAAAAACTGTTTTTT. Its protein is CASSFDGSIYEKLFF. Together with reference TRBV5-1 and TRBJ1-4, the CDR3 gives the full variable domain: KAGVTQTPRYLIKTRGQQVTLSCSPISGHRSVSWYQQTPGQGLQFLFEYFSETQRNKGNFPGRFSGRQFSNSRSEMNVSTLELGDSALYLCASSFDGSIYEKLFFGSGTQLSVL.

This clone was found once. The rearrangement uses TRBV10-3 and TRBJ1-2; D ambiguous. In germline, CDR1 is ENHRY, CDR2 SYGVKD. V was shortened by 3 bases and J by 8 bases, with 19 bases between the two germline ends. The CDR3 loop spans 15 amino acids. CDR3 amino acids: CAISDTTGRGSGYTF. Here the CDR3 DNA reads TGTGCCATCAGTGATACGACCGGTCGAGGGAGCGGCTACACCTTC.

This clone was seen a few times. This rearrangement joins TRBV5-5 to TRBJ1-2; the match to TRBD1 covers 7 bases. Trimming at V came to 4 bases and at J to 3 bases, leaving 12 bases not matched to a gene. Germline V gene lookup returns CDR1 SGHKS and CDR2 YYEKEE (reference sequence). The CDR3 has 16 amino acids. CDR3 nucleotides: TGTGCCAGCAGCCCCGCCCCAGGGGGAATGGACTATGGCTACACCTTC. This codes for CASSPAPGGMDYGYTF.

The genes are TRBV20-1 and TRBJ2-6, with D perhaps matching TRBD2 (5 bases). Trimming removed 3 bases from V and 2 bases from J, with 8 bases in between. CDR1 is DFQATT, CDR2 SNEGSKA, per germline (reference sequence). CDR3 length equals 14 residues. This chain's CDR3 is CSASRGTGANVLTF. DNA of the CDR3: TGCAGTGCTAGTCGGGGAACTGGGGCCAACGTCCTGACTTTC.

This clone was recorded once. The J gene is TRBJ2-2, the V gene TRBV5-6; 8 positions match TRBD1. J gave up 5 bases and V 4 bases, and 13 bases lay outside the gene matches. Germline-derived CDR1 and CDR2 are SGHDT and YYEEEE. This CDR3 has 17 residues. CDR3 residues: CASSPPWTGFGTGELFF. The CDR3 DNA reads as TGTGCCAGCAGCCCTCCTTGGACAGGGTTTGGGACCGGGGAGCTGTTTTTT.

The chain carries TRBV10-3 and TRBJ2-7; 9 positions match TRBD1. Germline CDR1 and CDR2: ENHRY and SYGVKD. V trimming: 7 bases; J trimming: 6 bases; junction bases outside the gene matches: 7. This CDR3 has 13 amino acids. CDR3 in DNA: TGTGCCATCACCCAGGACAGGGGACGCGAGCAGTACTTC. The encoded protein is CAITQDRGREQYF.

The V call is TRBV18, the J call TRBJ1-5, with D tentatively TRBD1 (5 bases). This CDR3 is built from 16 residues. The germline V and J ends were trimmed by 3 bases and 4 bases, with 16 bases remaining between them. Germline CDR1 KGHSH, CDR2 LQKENI. The CDR3: CASSPRQLLGNQPQHF. CDR3 bases: TGTGCCAGCTCACCGCGACAGCTCCTAGGGAATCAGCCCCAGCATTTT.

The V and J genes are TRBV28 and TRBJ2-7, with D hard to call. V lost 2 bases, J lost 0 bases, and 8 bases lay in between. CDR1 and CDR2 (germline): MDHEN, SYDVKM. This CDR3 contains 14 residues. The CDR3 region has the DNA TGTGCCAGCAGTTTAGCAACCTACTCCTACGAGCAGTACTTC. As protein: CASSLATYSYEQYF.

V gene TRBV5-1 combines with J gene TRBJ1-3, with D hard to call. From germline, CDR1 is SGHRS and CDR2 YFSETQ. V was cut by 0 bases and J by 0 bases, with 7 bases left in between. CDR3 length: 15 amino acids. Here the CDR3 reads CASSLADFSGNTIYF. The CDR3 DNA is TGCGCCAGCAGCTTGGCGGACTTCTCTGGAAACACCATATATTTT.

This rearrangement joins TRBV6-5 to TRBJ2-7, with TRBD1 matching over 9 bases. Germline V CDR1 and CDR2: MNHEY, SVGAGI. The V gene end was trimmed by 4 bases and the J gene end by 3 bases; junction bases not matched to a gene: 4. CDR3 length: 14 amino acids. DNA of the CDR3: TGTGCCAGCAGTTCCCGGGACAGGGACTACGAGCAGTACTTC. As protein: CASSSRDRDYEQYF.

The V and J genes are TRBV7-2 and TRBJ1-2; D not resolved. Germline loops: CDR1 SGHTA, CDR2 FQGNSA. The CDR3 has 14 amino acids. V was trimmed by 0 bases and J by 6 bases, leaving 11 bases between them. In nucleotides, the CDR3 is TGTGCCAGCAGCTTAGCCTACGGAGGACATGGCTACACCTTC. This sequence encodes CASSLAYGGHGYTF.

The chain has TRBV7-6 and TRBJ1-2, with a weak D call TRBD1 (5 bases). Per germline, CDR1 SGHVS and CDR2 FNYEAQ. The CDR3 has 15 amino acids. Deletions cut 1 base from V and 7 bases from J, with 16 bases between. Here the CDR3 DNA reads TGTGCCAGCAGCTTAGTTGTGGGGCAGTCCCCTGGCTACACCTTC. Protein sequence: CASSLVVGQSPGYTF.

This chain links TRBV30 with TRBJ2-2; TRBD1 matches 8 bases. The CDR3 contains 16 residues. V shed 4 bases, J shed 7 bases, and the junction held 14 bases outside the gene matches. From germline, CDR1 is GTSNPN and CDR2 SVGIG (reference sequence). In nucleotides, the CDR3 is TGTGCCTGGACCTCCCCCGCGACAGGGGAAGTCGGGGAGCTGTTTTTT. Encoded protein: CAWTSPATGEVGELFF.

This chain connects TRBV7-9 to TRBJ1-5; a weak D match, TRBD1 (6 bases). The CDR3 has 13 residues. Germline assignment: CDR1 SEHNR and CDR2 FQNEAQ (reference sequence). V was cut by 8 bases and J by 4 bases, with 12 bases left in between. CDR3 in amino acids: CASSDQGNQPQHF. CDR3 in DNA: TGTGCCAGCTCGGACCAGGGGAATCAGCCCCAGCATTTT.

The chain employs TRBV18 and TRBJ1-5; a possible D gene is TRBD1 (5 bases). This CDR3 is built from 13 residues. Germline loops: CDR1 KGHSH, CDR2 LQKENI. Between the trimmed V and J ends, which lost 3 bases and 6 bases, there was a span of 9 bases. The CDR3 DNA reads as TGTGCCAGCTCACCTAAAACAGGTCAGCCCCAGCATTTT. Its translation is CASSPKTGQPQHF.

The chain combines TRBV6-2 or TRBV6-3 with TRBJ1-3; maybe TRBD1 (6 bases). CDR1 and CDR2 (germline): MNHEY, SVGEGT. Trimming took 0 bases from V and 0 from J, leaving 15 bases between them. CDR3 length equals 18 residues. CDR3 loop: CASSYSAGQLRSGNTIYF. The DNA of the CDR3 is TGTGCCAGCAGTTACTCGGCCGGACAGCTGCGCTCTGGAAACACCATATATTTT.

The J gene is TRBJ1-1, the V gene TRBV29-1, with D hard to call. From germline, CDR1 is SQVTM and CDR2 ANQGSEA. Trimming cost V 6 bases and J 7 bases, with 9 bases left between them. CDR3 length equals 10 residues. The CDR3 is CSVAAGEAFF. In nucleotides, the CDR3 is TGCAGCGTGGCCGCAGGTGAAGCTTTCTTT.

The V and J genes are TRBV19 and TRBJ2-2, with 7 bases aligning to TRBD1. CDR1 and CDR2 (germline): LNHDA, SQIVND (reference sequence). This CDR3 spans 15 amino acids. The V gene end was trimmed by 9 bases and the J gene end by 7 bases; junction bases not matched to a gene: 14. This CDR3 is CASSRDRANGGELFF. The CDR3 DNA sequence: TGTGCCAGCAGCCGGGACAGAGCTAACGGCGGGGAGCTGTTTTTT.